The rows below give T cell receptor beta chains drawn from one sample of a study of shared clonotypes between healthy human individuals. Sequenced by immunoSEQ multiplex PCR; TCRdb stores in-frame clones only, minus some. The table records 2 million to 2.5 million clones, about 94% of them present only once. Sample: naive CD4+ T cells sorted from blood. The receptors here all came from a man younger than 35 in good health. Both conserved end residues are part of each CDR3. The order of the fields is clone size, D gene, J gene, V gene, CDR3 protein, CDR3 DNA. D genes are given only for firm matches. A row's size may be missing; if present it is once, few, many or a size class.

-,-,TRBJ2-7,TRBV30,CAWSNGEQYF,TGTGCCTGGAGCAACGGCGAGCAGTACTTC
-,-,TRBJ2-7,TRBV6-1,CASSEGPTYEQYF,TGTGCCAGCAGTGAAGGCCCAACCTACGAGCAGTACTTC
once,-,TRBJ1-5,TRBV6-6,CASSSDSNQPQHF,TGTGCCAGCAGTTCTGATAGCAATCAGCCCCAGCATTTT
-,TRBD1,TRBJ2-2,TRBV18,CASSPRQGDTGELFF,TGTGCCAGCTCACCCAGACAGGGGGACACCGGGGAGCTGTTTTTT
-,-,TRBJ2-1,TRBV7-3,CASSLMQGQMKFF,TGTGCCAGCAGCCTCATGCAGGGGCAGATGAAGTTCTTC
-,-,TRBJ1-4,TRBV9,CASSPRWDGGDRLFF,TGTGCCAGCAGCCCTCGATGGGACGGTGGAGATAGGCTGTTTTTT
-,-,TRBJ2-7,TRBV18,CASSPGMTYEQYF,TGTGCCAGCTCGCCCGGGATGACCTACGAGCAGTACTTC
-,TRBD2,TRBJ2-5,TRBV5-1,CASSSTGLAGSVETQYF,TGCGCCAGCAGCTCCACGGGACTAGCGGGGTCGGTAGAGACCCAGTACTTC
-,-,TRBJ1-5,TRBV6-6,CASSTPQGWKPQHF,TGTGCCAGCAGCACCCCTCAGGGTTGGAAGCCCCAGCATTTT
-,-,TRBJ2-7,TRBV7-9,CASGTAMSYEQYF,TGTGCCAGTGGGACGGCCATGTCCTACGAGCAGTACTTC
-,-,TRBJ1-4,TRBV2,CASKAGRVNEKLFF,TGTGCCAGCAAAGCGGGCAGGGTGAATGAAAAACTGTTTTTT
once,TRBD1,TRBJ1-5,TRBV19,CASSTRQGAFSNQPQHF,TGTGCCAGTAGTACCAGACAGGGGGCTTTTAGCAATCAGCCCCAGCATTTT
few,-,TRBJ1-6,TRBV19,CASRGRDRYNSPLHF,TGTGCCAGTAGGGGGCGAGATCGCTATAATTCACCCCTCCACTTT
-,TRBD1,TRBJ2-7,TRBV5-1,CASSLPTGTGPPYEQYF,TGCGCCAGCAGCTTGCCCACCGGGACAGGGCCCCCCTACGAGCAGTACTTC
-,-,TRBJ1-5,TRBV5-6,CASSLSRGAGSYSNQPQHF,TGTGCCAGCAGCTTGTCGCGGGGGGCAGGCAGTTATAGCAATCAGCCCCAGCATTTT
-,-,TRBJ1-1,TRBV6-5,CASRTTGNTEAFF,TGTGCCAGCAGGACGACGGGGAACACTGAAGCTTTCTTT
-,-,TRBJ2-1,TRBV7-2,CASSLTGGNEQFF,TGTGCCAGCAGTCTGACAGGAGGTAATGAGCAGTTCTTC
-,-,TRBJ1-3,TRBV2,CATTGLGGNTIYF,TGTGCCACTACAGGGTTAGGTGGAAACACCATATATTTT
-,-,TRBJ2-3,TRBV4-2,CASSQPGLDTQYF,TGTGCCAGCAGCCAACCAGGACTGGATACGCAGTATTTT
-,-,TRBJ2-3,TRBV5-4,CASSFGPASDTQYF,TGTGCCAGCAGCTTCGGTCCCGCTAGCGATACGCAGTATTTT
-,TRBD2,TRBJ2-7,TRBV5-4,CASSPREPGGTEQYF,TGTGCCAGCAGCCCCCGCGAACCGGGGGGGACCGAGCAGTACTTC
-,TRBD1,TRBJ2-7,TRBV18,CASSLSRGQSDEQYF,TGTGCCAGCTCACTCAGCAGGGGGCAGAGCGACGAGCAGTACTTC
-,-,TRBJ1-5,TRBV9,CASSVRGGSNSNQPQHF,TGTGCCAGCAGCGTACGAGGAGGGTCTAATAGCAATCAGCCCCAGCATTTT
-,-,TRBJ2-3,TRBV7-2,CASSPWTDTQYF,TGTGCCAGCAGCCCGTGGACGGATACGCAGTATTTT
once,TRBD2,TRBJ2-3,TRBV7-2,CASSLGLAVYTDTQYF,TGTGCCAGCAGCCTAGGACTAGCGGTTTACACAGATACGCAGTATTTT
once,TRBD1,TRBJ2-5,TRBV28,CASRPPGQGLETQYF,TGTGCCAGCAGGCCCCCGGGACAGGGCCTTGAGACCCAGTACTTC
few,TRBD1,TRBJ1-2,TRBV28,CASSIGTVNYGYTF,TGTGCCAGCAGCATCGGGACAGTAAACTATGGCTACACCTTC
-,-,TRBJ2-5,TRBV7-9,CASGYRVGETQYF,TGTGCCAGCGGCTACAGGGTAGGAGAGACCCAGTACTTC
-,-,TRBJ2-7,TRBV10-3,CAISESESSRGIF,TGTGCCATCAGTGAGTCGGAGTCATCACGCGGAATCTTC
-,-,TRBJ2-2,TRBV30,CAWIPGTLNRGELFF,TGTGCCTGGATCCCCGGGACATTAAATAGAGGGGAGCTGTTTTTT
-,-,TRBJ2-7,TRBV29-1,CSVEADRTSEQYF,TGCAGCGTTGAAGCGGACAGGACTAGCGAGCAGTACTTC
-,-,TRBJ2-4,TRBV5-1,CASSLEPGTGDIQYF,TGCGCCAGCAGCTTGGAACCGGGAACTGGGGACATTCAGTACTTC
-,-,TRBJ2-2,TRBV6-6,CASTDGEPGELFF,TGTGCCAGCACTGACGGGGAGCCCGGGGAGCTGTTTTTT
-,TRBD1,TRBJ1-4,TRBV2,CASRGRDRSEKLFF,TGTGCCAGCAGGGGCCGGGACAGATCTGAAAAACTGTTTTTT
-,-,TRBJ2-5,TRBV29-1,CSVTQVETQYF,TGCAGCGTCACACAGGTGGAGACCCAGTACTTC
-,-,TRBJ1-1,TRBV5-6,CASSLVQMNTEAFF,TGTGCCAGCAGCTTGGTTCAGATGAACACTGAAGCTTTCTTT
-,-,TRBJ1-6,TRBV30,CAWAGQGNSPLHF,TGTGCCTGGGCAGGGCAAGGAAATTCACCCCTCCACTTT
-,-,TRBJ2-5,TRBV18,CASSPPGRAKETQYF,TGTGCCAGCTCACCACCGGGGAGAGCCAAAGAGACCCAGTACTTC
-,-,TRBJ1-6,TRBV2,CASSVLGGADSPLHF,TGTGCCAGCAGCGTCCTCGGGGGGGCGGATTCACCCCTCCACTTT
-,-,TRBJ2-7,TRBV5-6,CASSPDRGVQTYEQYF,TGTGCCAGCAGCCCAGACCGGGGCGTACAAACCTACGAGCAGTACTTC
-,TRBD1,TRBJ1-1,TRBV7-9,CASSLGGGPGDYTEAFF,TGTGCCAGCAGCTTAGGAGGGGGCCCCGGGGACTACACTGAAGCTTTCTTT
once,TRBD2,TRBJ2-2,TRBV5-4,CASSFPPGIAGPNTGELFF,TGTGCCAGCAGCTTCCCACCCGGAATAGCGGGGCCGAACACCGGGGAGCTGTTTTTT
-,-,TRBJ2-2,TRBV30,CAWSVRDRSTGELFF,TGTGCCTGGAGTGTACGAGACAGAAGCACCGGGGAGCTGTTTTTT
-,-,TRBJ1-5,TRBV6-1,CASSGPGTLNQPQHF,TGTGCCAGCAGTGGCCCCGGGACACTCAATCAGCCCCAGCATTTT
-,TRBD1,TRBJ1-5,TRBV4-1,CASSPRTSTGTGERFGNQPQHF,TGCGCCAGCAGTCCCCGTACTTCCACCGGGACAGGGGAACGGTTTGGGAATCAGCCCCAGCATTTT
-,-,TRBJ1-4,TRBV28,CASSSRWNEKLFF,TGTGCCAGCAGTTCACGGTGGAATGAAAAACTGTTTTTT
-,-,TRBJ1-2,TRBV6-1,CATIVGPYLDYGYTF,TGTGCCACCATCGTGGGACCCTATTTGGACTATGGCTACACCTTC
once,TRBD2,TRBJ2-5,TRBV18,CASSPTAGGRETQYF,TGTGCCAGCTCACCGACAGCGGGAGGGCGAGAGACCCAGTACTTC
once,-,TRBJ2-1,TRBV25-1,CASSHASTGNNEQFF,TGTGCCAGCAGCCACGCCTCGACTGGGAACAATGAGCAGTTCTTC
-,TRBD2,TRBJ2-7,TRBV6-1,CASTLFGGESYEQYF,TGTGCCAGCACACTCTTCGGGGGGGAGTCCTACGAGCAGTACTTC
-,TRBD1,TRBJ2-7,TRBV6-1,CASSVTGSLAYEQYF,TGTGCCAGCAGTGTGACAGGGTCCTTGGCCTACGAGCAGTACTTC